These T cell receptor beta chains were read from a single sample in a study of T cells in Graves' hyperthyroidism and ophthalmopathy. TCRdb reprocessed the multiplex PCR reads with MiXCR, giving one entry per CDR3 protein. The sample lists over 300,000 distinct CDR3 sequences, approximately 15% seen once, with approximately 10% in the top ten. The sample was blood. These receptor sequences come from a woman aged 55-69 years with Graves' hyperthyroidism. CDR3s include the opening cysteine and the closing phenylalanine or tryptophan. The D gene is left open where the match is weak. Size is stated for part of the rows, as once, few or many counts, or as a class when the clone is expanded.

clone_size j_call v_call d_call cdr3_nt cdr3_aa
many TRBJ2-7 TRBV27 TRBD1 TGTGCCAGCAGTTTATCGGGACAGGCGACATACGAGCAGTACTTC CASSLSGQATYEQYF
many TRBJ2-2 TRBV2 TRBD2 TGTGCCAGCAGCAGAGAGCGGGATGGGACCGGGGAGCTGTTTTTT CASSRERDGTGELFF
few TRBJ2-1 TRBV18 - TGTGCCAGCTCACTCCCACAGTCTTGGAATGAGCAGTTCTTC CASSLPQSWNEQFF
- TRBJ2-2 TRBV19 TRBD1 TGTGCCAGTAGAACCTCCGGGACAGGGAACACCGGGGAGCTGTTTTTT CASRTSGTGNTGELFF
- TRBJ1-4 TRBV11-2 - TGTGCCAGCAGCTTAGAAGTTGGGCGGGTCTCACTGTTTTTT CASSLEVGRVSLFF
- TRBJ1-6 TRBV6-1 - TGTGCCAGCAGTTATCTGGGTAGATCACCCCTCCACTTT CASSYLGRSPLHF
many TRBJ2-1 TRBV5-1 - TGCGCCAGCAGCTTGGCCGTCTACAATGAGCAGTTCTTC CASSLAVYNEQFF
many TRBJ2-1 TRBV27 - TGTGCCAGCCGGACTACTCGAACCTACAATGAGCAGTTCTTC CASRTTRTYNEQFF
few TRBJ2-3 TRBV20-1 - TGCAGTGCTAGTAGGGGGGCCCTGGACCGGCAGGATGGCGCAGATACGCAGTATTTT CSASRGALDRQDGADTQYF
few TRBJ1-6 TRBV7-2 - TGTGCCAGCAGCTTTACACCTCTTAATAATTCACCCCTCCACTTT CASSFTPLNNSPLHF
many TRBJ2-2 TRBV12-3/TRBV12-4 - TGTGCCAGCAGTAGTCAGGGGTACGGGGAGCTGTTTTTT CASSSQGYGELFF
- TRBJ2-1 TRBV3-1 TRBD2 TGTGCCAGCAGCCAAGATGCCAGCGGGAGGGCCAAGTGGTACAATGAGCAGTTCTTC CASSQDASGRAKWYNEQFF
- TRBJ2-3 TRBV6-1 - TGTGCCAGCAGTGCTTCTAATTCGGCCCCAGATACGCAGTATTTT CASSASNSAPDTQYF
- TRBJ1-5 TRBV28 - TGTGCCAGCAGTTTCAACGTCGCGAGCAATCAGCCCCAGCATTTT CASSFNVASNQPQHF
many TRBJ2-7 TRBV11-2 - TGTGCCAGCAGCTTGTGGGGAGTTGAAGAGCAGTACTTC CASSLWGVEEQYF
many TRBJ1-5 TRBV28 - TGTGCCAGCAGTTTTTCCCAGCCCCAGCATTTT CASSFSQPQHF
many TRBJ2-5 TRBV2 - TGTGCCAGCAGTGATCGGTGGGAACAAGAGACCCAGTACTTC CASSDRWEQETQYF
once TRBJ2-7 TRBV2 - TGTGCCAGCCGGTTGGCCTACGAGCAGTACTTC CASRLAYEQYF
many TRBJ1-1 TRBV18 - TGTGCCAGCTCACCGAGGCAGGGGGAAGCTTTCTTT CASSPRQGEAFF
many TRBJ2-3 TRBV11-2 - TGTGCCAGCAGCTTAGATTTGGGACAAAACACAGATACGCAGTATTTT CASSLDLGQNTDTQYF
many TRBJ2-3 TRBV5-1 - TGCGCCAGCAGCTTGGTCCTCCTGGGAGATACGCAGTATTTT CASSLVLLGDTQYF
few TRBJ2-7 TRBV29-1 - TGCAGCGTTGAAGTGGCGGGTGGAAGCTCCTACGAGCAGTACTTC CSVEVAGGSSYEQYF
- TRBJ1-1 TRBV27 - TGTGCCAGCAGTACCCTCGGGTTGGGAAACACTGAAGCTTTCTTT CASSTLGLGNTEAFF
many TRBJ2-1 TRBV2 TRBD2 TGTGCCAGCAGTCCCCCTGGAGCGGGAGGCCGCAGTGAGCAGTTCTTC CASSPPGAGGRSEQFF
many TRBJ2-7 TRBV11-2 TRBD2 TGTGCCAGCAGCTTAGGGAATGGGGAGGGCCCCTACGAGCAGTACTTC CASSLGNGEGPYEQYF
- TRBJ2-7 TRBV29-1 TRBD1 TGCAGCGGCCGGGACAGGGACGACGAGCAGTACTTC CSGRDRDDEQYF
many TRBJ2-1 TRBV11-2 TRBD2 TGTGCCAGCAGCTTAATCGGGAGGGCCGCCGATGAGCAGTTCTTC CASSLIGRAADEQFF
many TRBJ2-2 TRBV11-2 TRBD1 TGTGCCAGCAGTCCACGACAGGGGATCGGGTTGGCCGGGGAGCTGTTTTTT CASSPRQGIGLAGELFF
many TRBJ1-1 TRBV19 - TGTGCCAGTAGTCCCAGGGGAATGGACACTGAAGCTTTCTTT CASSPRGMDTEAFF
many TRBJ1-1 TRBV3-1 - TGTGCCAGCAGCCTTCAGGGGAATGAAGCTTTCTTT CASSLQGNEAFF
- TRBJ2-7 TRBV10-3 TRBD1 TGTGCCACCTCCGGGACAGGGGACTACGAGCAGTACTTC CATSGTGDYEQYF
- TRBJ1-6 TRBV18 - TGTGCCAGCTCACCACCGTACAGCTCCTATAATTCACCCCTCCACTTT CASSPPYSSYNSPLHF